This T cell receptor beta chain was identified in a study of T cells in women clearing cervical HPV infection. Turning to the study itself: Donors had HPV16-related CIN3 or worse; 2 had invasive cancer. Case blood was drawn when the lesion was first found; control blood after infection became undetectable.

Profiling relied on immunoSEQ multiplex PCR, and the TCRdb table lists in-frame clones only, not all of them. Recorded for this sample: 20,000 to 25,000 clones. Trimming removed 6 bases at V and 7 bases at J, with 13 bases between. The CDR3 extends over 13 amino acids. Germline loops: CDR1 SGHVS, CDR2 FQNEAQ. As concerns this clone: The read is 3 residues too short to cover the CDR3 end, so that end is filled in from the germline J gene.

J is TRBJ2-1 and V is TRBV7-8, with a possible D match to TRBD2 (6 bases). The sequence was obtained from a woman between 18 and 70 years old with a cervical HPV16 infection that either progressed to CIN3+ or cleared (not recorded which). What was sequenced was blood buffy coat. CDR3 residues: CASRLEGSNEQFF. The covered CDR3 bases are TGTGCCAGCAGGCTGGAGGGCTCGAATGAG.